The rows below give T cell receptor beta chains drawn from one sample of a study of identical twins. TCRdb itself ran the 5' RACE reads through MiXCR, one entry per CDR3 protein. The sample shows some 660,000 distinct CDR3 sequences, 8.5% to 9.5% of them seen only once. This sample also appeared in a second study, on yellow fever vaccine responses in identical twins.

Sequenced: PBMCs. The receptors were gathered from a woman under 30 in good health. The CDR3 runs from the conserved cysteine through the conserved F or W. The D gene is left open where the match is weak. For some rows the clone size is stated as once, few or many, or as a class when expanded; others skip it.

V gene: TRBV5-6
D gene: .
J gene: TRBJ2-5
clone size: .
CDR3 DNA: TGTGCCAGCAGCTTGCGGGGTCCCTCAAAACAAGAGACCCAGTACTTC
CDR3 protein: CASSLRGPSKQETQYF

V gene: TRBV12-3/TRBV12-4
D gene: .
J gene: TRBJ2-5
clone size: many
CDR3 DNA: TGTGCCAGCAGTTTATACGGAGAAGAGACCCAGTACTTC
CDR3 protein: CASSLYGEETQYF

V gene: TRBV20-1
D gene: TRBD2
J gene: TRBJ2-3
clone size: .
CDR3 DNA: TGCAGTGCCAGAACTAGCGGGGGGGGCCATACGCAGTATTTT
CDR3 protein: CSARTSGGGHTQYF

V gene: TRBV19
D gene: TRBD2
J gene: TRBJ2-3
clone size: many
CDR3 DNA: TGTGCCAGTAGTCCGGGACTAGCGGCCAGCACAGATACGCAGTATTTT
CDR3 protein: CASSPGLAASTDTQYF

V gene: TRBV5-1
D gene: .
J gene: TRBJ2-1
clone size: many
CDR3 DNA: TGCGCCAGCAGCTTCAACGAGGGAGCACGCAATGAGCAGTTCTTC
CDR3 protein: CASSFNEGARNEQFF

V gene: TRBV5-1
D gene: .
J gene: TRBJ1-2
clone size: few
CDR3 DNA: TGCGCCAGCAGCTTGGACAGGCTCGATGGCTACACCTTC
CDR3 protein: CASSLDRLDGYTF

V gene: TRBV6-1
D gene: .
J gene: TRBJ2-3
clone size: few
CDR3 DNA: TGTGCCAGCAGTCTTCGGACGTTAAACACAGATACGCAGTATTTT
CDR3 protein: CASSLRTLNTDTQYF

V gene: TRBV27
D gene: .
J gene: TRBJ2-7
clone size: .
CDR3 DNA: TGTGCCAGCGGGAGGGGGACAGAGCTCTCCGAGCAGTACTTC
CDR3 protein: CASGRGTELSEQYF

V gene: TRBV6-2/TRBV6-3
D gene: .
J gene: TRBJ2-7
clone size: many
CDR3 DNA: TGTGCCAGCAGTTGGGGACAAAATCCTTACGAGCAGTACTTC
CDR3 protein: CASSWGQNPYEQYF

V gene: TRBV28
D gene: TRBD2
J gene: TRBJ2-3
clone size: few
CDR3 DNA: TGTGCCAGCAGTTTATATGGACTAGCGGGAGTTTCAGATACGCAGTATTTT
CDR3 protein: CASSLYGLAGVSDTQYF

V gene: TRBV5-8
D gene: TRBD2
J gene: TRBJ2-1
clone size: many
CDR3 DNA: TGTGCCAGCAGCCCCTGGAGGACTAGCGGCGTTAATAATGAGCAGTTCTTC
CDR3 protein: CASSPWRTSGVNNEQFF

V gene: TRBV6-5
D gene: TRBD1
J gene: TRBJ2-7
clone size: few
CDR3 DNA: TGTGCCAGCAGTTACAGCGACAGGGGTACCTACGAGCAGTACTTC
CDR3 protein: CASSYSDRGTYEQYF

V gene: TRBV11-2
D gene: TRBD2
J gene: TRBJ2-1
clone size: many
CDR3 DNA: TGTGCCAGCAGCTTAGCTCAGCGGGGCAATGAGCAGTTCTTC
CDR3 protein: CASSLAQRGNEQFF

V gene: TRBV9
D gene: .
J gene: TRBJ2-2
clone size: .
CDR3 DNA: TGTGCCAGCAGCGTAGTTTGGGGAAACACCGGGGAGCTGTTTTTT
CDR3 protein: CASSVVWGNTGELFF

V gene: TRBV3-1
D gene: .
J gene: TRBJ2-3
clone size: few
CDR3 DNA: TGTGCCAGCAGCCCACGAGCAGGGAAACCCACAGATACGCAGTATTTT
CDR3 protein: CASSPRAGKPTDTQYF

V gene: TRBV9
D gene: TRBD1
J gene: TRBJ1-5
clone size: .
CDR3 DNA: TGTGCCAGCAGCCCCCGAGGGGACAGCGATCAGCCCCAGCATTTT
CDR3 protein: CASSPRGDSDQPQHF

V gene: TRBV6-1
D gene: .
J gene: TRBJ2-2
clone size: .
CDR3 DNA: TGTGCCAGCAACCTCGTCGGGCGAGGCGGGGAGCTGTTTTTT
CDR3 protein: CASNLVGRGGELFF

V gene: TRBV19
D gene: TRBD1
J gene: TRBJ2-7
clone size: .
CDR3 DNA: TGTGCCAGCGGGACAGGGAGAGAGACAACCTACGAGCAGTACTTC
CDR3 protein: CASGTGRETTYEQYF

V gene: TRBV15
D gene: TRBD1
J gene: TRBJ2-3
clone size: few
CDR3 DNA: TGTGCCACCAGTACCGGACAGGGAACAGATACGCAGTATTTT
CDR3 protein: CATSTGQGTDTQYF

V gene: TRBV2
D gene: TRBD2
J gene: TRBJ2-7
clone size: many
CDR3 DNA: TGTGCCAGCAGTCCAAGAGCGGGAGGGTCCTACGAGCAGTACTTC
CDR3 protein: CASSPRAGGSYEQYF

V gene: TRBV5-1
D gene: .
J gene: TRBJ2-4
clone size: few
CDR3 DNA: TGCGCCAGCAGCTTTGGGCAGGGGTTTAGAAACATTCAGTACTTC
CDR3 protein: CASSFGQGFRNIQYF

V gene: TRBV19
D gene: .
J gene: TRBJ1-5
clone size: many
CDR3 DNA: TGTGCCAGTAGCCTAGAGCGCAATCAGCCCCAGCATTTT
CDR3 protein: CASSLERNQPQHF

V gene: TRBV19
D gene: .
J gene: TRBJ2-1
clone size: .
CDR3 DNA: TGTGCCAGTAGTATAGATCTTAGCTATGAGCAGTTCTTC
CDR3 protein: CASSIDLSYEQFF

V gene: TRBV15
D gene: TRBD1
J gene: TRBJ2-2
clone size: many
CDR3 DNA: TGTGCCACCAGCAGAGATAAAGGGGGCTCCGGGGAGCTGTTTTTT
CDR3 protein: CATSRDKGGSGELFF

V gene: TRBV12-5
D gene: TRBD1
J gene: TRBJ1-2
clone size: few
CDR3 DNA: TGTGCTAGTGGTTTGGGACAGGGGATTTTGGGCTATGGCTACACCTTC
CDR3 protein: CASGLGQGILGYGYTF

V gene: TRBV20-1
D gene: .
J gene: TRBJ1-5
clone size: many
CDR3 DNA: TGCAGTGCTAGTTACCTCAATCAGCCCCAGCATTTT
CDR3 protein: CSASYLNQPQHF

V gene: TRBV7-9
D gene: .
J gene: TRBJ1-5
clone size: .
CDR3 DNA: TGTGCCAGCAGCTTAGGGGAGGCCCAGCATTTT
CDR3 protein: CASSLGEAQHF

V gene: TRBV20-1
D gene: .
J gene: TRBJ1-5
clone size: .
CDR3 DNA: TGCAGTGCTAGAGCCAGAGGGCATAGCAATCAGCCCCAGCATTTT
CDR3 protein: CSARARGHSNQPQHF

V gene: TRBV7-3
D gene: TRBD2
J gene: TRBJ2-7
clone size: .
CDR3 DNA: TGTGCCAGCAGACAAAGTGCGGGGGGCGAGCAGTACTTC
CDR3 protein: CASRQSAGGEQYF

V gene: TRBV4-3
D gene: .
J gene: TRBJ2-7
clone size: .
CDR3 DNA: TGCGCCAGCAGCCAAGAAGTCAAGGGGCTAAACTCCTACGAGCAGTACTTC
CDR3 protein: CASSQEVKGLNSYEQYF

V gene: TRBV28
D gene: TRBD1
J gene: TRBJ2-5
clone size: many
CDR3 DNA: TGTGCCAGCAATAGACAGGGAAGACGTGAGACCCAGTACTTC
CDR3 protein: CASNRQGRRETQYF

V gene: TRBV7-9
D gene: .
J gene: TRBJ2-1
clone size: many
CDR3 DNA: TGTGCCAGCAGCTTAGGGATTGCGCTGAATGAGCAGTTCTTC
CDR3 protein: CASSLGIALNEQFF

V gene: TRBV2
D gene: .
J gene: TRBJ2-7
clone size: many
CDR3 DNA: TGTGCCAGCAGTGAAGCCCGGACTACCTACGAGCAGTACTTC
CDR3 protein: CASSEARTTYEQYF

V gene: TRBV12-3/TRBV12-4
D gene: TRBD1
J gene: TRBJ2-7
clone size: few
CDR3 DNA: TGTGCCAGCAGTTTGCAGGGGGCCGCCCAGGGCGAGCAGTACTTC
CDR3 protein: CASSLQGAAQGEQYF

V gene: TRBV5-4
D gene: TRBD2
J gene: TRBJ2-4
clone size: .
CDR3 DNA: TGTGCCAGCAGCCCCGGACTAGCGGGGGACATTCAGTACTTC
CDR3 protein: CASSPGLAGDIQYF

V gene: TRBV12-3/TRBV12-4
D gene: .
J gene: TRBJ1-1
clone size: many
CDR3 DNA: TGTGCCAGCAGTTCCACAGGGATGCGGACTGAAGCTTTCTTT
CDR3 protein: CASSSTGMRTEAFF

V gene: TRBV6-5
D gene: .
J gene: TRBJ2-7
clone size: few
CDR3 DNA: TGTGCCAGCAGTTACTCGGAGCGACTCATTTACGAGCAGTACTTC
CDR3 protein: CASSYSERLIYEQYF

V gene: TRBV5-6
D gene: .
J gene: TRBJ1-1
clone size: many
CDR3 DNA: TGTGCCAGCAGCTTGCAGAACACTGAAGCTTTCTTT
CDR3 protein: CASSLQNTEAFF

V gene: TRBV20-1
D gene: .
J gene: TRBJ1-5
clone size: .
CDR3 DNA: TGCAGTGCCGTGGACACTAGCAATCAGCCCCAGCATTTT
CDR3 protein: CSAVDTSNQPQHF

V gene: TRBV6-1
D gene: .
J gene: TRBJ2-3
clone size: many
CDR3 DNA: TGTGCCAGCAACGTCGCGGGACCTGGGGGTGCGCAGTATTTT
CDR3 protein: CASNVAGPGGAQYF

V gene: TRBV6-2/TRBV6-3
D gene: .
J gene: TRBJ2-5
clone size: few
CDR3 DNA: TGTGCCAGCAGTTACCAGATGGGGGAGACCCAGTACTTC
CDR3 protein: CASSYQMGETQYF

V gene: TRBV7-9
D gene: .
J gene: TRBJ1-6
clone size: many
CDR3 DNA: TGTGCCAGCAGCTTACAGGTCGATTCACCCCTCCACTTT
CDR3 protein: CASSLQVDSPLHF

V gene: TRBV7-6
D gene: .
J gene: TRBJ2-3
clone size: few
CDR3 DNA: TGTGCCCACCGGAGGATTAGCACAGATACGCAGTATTTT
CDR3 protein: CAHRRISTDTQYF

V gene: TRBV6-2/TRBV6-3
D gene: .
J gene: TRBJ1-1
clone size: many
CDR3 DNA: TGTGCCAGCAGCCGACAGGATGAAGCTTTCTTT
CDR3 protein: CASSRQDEAFF

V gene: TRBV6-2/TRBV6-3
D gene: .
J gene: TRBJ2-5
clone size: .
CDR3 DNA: TGTGCCAGCAGGCATTCTAGCGCGCCTCCGACCCAGTACTTC
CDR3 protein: CASRHSSAPPTQYF

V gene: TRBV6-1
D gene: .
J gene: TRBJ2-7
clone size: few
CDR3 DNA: TGTGCCAGCAGTGGGGTTTTAGGGAACGAGCAGTACTTC
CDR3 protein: CASSGVLGNEQYF

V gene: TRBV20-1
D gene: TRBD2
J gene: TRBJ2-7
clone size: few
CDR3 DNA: TGCAGTGCTAGAGCTAGCGGGCAGGCCTACGAGCAGTACTTC
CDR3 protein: CSARASGQAYEQYF

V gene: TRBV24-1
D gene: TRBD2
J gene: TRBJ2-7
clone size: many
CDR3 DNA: TGTGCCACCGCGGGCGGAGGGACTACCTACGAGCAGTACTTC
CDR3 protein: CATAGGGTTYEQYF

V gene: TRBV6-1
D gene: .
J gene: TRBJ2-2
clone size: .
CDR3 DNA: TGTGCCAGCAGACCCCGGGGGGGACAGGGTGTTAGGGAGCTGTTTTTT
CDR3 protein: CASRPRGGQGVRELFF

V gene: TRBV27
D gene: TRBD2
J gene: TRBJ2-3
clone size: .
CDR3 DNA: TGTGCCAGCTCCGTGGACCGGGAGGGCCTTAGCACAGATACGCAGTATTTT
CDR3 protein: CASSVDREGLSTDTQYF

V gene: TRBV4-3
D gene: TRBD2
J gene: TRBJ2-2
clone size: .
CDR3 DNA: TGCGCCAGCAGCCAAGTCCAACTAGCGGGAGTGGTGGGGTCCGGGGAGCTGTTTTTT
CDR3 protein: CASSQVQLAGVVGSGELFF

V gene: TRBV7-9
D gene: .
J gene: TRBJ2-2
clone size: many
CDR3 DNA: TGTGCCAGCAGCGCCGGCGGGGAGCTGTTTTTT
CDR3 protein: CASSAGGELFF

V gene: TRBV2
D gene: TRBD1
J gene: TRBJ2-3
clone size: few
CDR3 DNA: TGTGCCAGCAGTGATAACAGGGGGTTAAATACGCAGTATTTT
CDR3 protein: CASSDNRGLNTQYF